A single sample gave rise to the 3 T cell receptor beta chains below, sequenced in a study of human T cells and chemical hapten exposure (dated by TCRdb to about 2021). The protocol used for the library was RACE. Sequencing was performed on a NextSeq 500. The public reads were quality trimmed at Q25 with fastp and then assembled into clones with MiXCR by TCRdb, keeping productive beta chains. Rows with one shared CDR3 protein collapse into an entry with the most common genes and DNA. For this sample the table gives 25,000 to 35,000 distinct CDR3 sequences, of which approximately 5.8% were detected only once. 5% to 7% of the sample is in the top ten clones. The time point label on this specimen signifies: patch test 3, about 24 weeks after DPC sensitization. The sample's treatment or condition label is to be understood as: therapeutic diphenylcyclopropenone sensitization with weekly scalp DPC. Sequences were derived from whole blood, sampled in connection with sensitization to the hapten diphenylcyclopropenone (DPC). Every receptor here comes from a young man with alopecia areata. Some clones in this sample may be carry-over from other donors' samples.

The chain couples TRBV3-1 to TRBJ2-7, with D possibly being TRBD1 or TRBD2 (5 bases each). The CDR3 totals 14 residues. Germline V gives CDR1 LGHDT, CDR2 YNNKEL (reference sequence). The germline V and J ends were trimmed by 4 bases and 2 bases, with 12 bases remaining between them. CDR3 sequence reads: CASSPGTSPYEQYF. Here the CDR3 DNA reads TGTGCCAGCAGCCCCGGGACCAGCCCCTACGAGCAGTACTTC.

This clonotype was observed at least ten times. The chain has TRBV27 and TRBJ1-6; the D is unclear. Deletions cut 0 bases from V and 10 bases from J, with 16 bases between. Germline assignment: CDR1 MNHEY and CDR2 SMNVEV (reference sequence). The CDR3 consists of 16 residues. CDR3 bases: TGTGCCAGCAGTTTATCGGTCCCGGGTTTAGGATCACCCCTCCACTTT. Translation gives CASSLSVPGLGSPLHF.

At least ten counts were recorded for this clonotype. V and J are TRBV7-2 and TRBJ2-5; 10 nucleotides line up with TRBD2. After removal of 2 bases from V and 0 bases from J, the junction contained 6 bases not matched to a gene. The V gene's germline CDR1 is SGHTA and CDR2 FQGNSA. The CDR3 loop spans 17 amino acids. This chain's CDR3 is CASSLLPSGGHQETQYF. CDR3 nucleotide sequence: TGTGCCAGCAGCTTACTACCTAGCGGGGGCCACCAAGAGACCCAGTACTTC.